This section outlines one TCR beta chain sequence together with its context. Its recognized antigen is unknown. Within one base of it there is no much larger clone, and no base qualities were kept. This entry comes from a study of identifying expanded T cells in peripheral blood (dated by TCRdb to the late 2010s). With regard to the full study: Technical replicates were generated by sequencing separate aliquots of the same genomic DNA pool, and four replicates were compared pairwise.

On the study overall, not on this receptor specifically: The binomial model flagged around 1.2 differentially abundant clones between technical replicates but about 16.4 over around 2 weeks and around 19 over roughly 4 weeks. Both the number of clones called differentially abundant and the false-positive rate were significantly reduced by the beta-binomial model across all healthy-donor time intervals. In all healthy donors, the variance in clone template counts between samples taken approximately 15 days apart rose significantly as total template count increased. The authors expected that over much longer intervals, such as months to years, biological variance in healthy repertoires might increase even further.

Based on the germline V gene, the CDR1 and CDR2 sequences are SGHTA and FQGTGA. Measured from the cysteine to the phenylalanine, the CDR3 is 13 residues long. The entry retains the CDR3 DNA only, 39 bases that are in frame from base 1. V was cut back by 2 bases and J by 6 bases, leaving a gap of 8 bases between them. During the collection period, no immune events, such as infections, were documented for the healthy donors. Healthy-donor blood repertoires served as a training cohort to calibrate time-dependent variance in a beta-binomial model of T-cell clone differential abundance. The training cohort was composed of some ten healthy donors, 3 female and 7 male. On average the donors were approximately 43 years old, and their ages spanned roughly 29 to 64 years. Obtained from a commercial supplier, whole blood was collected from each healthy donor at three time points set approximately two weeks apart. For immunosequencing, genomic DNA was extracted from unsorted whole blood.

TCRbeta CDR3 regions were profiled with the immunoSEQ Assay using bias-controlled multiplex PCR amplification of genomic DNA. From the authors' description of their analysis: To quantify the absolute abundance of each unique TCRbeta CDR3 region, the sequences were collapsed and filtered. Differential abundance was assessed using a binomial (Fisher-equivalent) model and a beta-binomial model in which time-dependent variance fitted from healthy donors was added. Clones with fewer than 5 combined templates were removed, and differential abundance was called for clones with a Benjamini-Hochberg FDR below 0.01. Using the form v = (b*log(k)+a)^2, the beta-binomial variance was modeled as a function of the total template count across the two samples. Imported from immuneACCESS, the table was reduced by TCRdb to in-frame sequences with V and J called. These copies leave out some clones; in studies compared against another copy, an unresolved V gene accounts for under half, and the cause of the remainder is not known. V, J and clone size reflect that table, while D and trimming were determined from the DNA. The sample table records 100,000 or so clones; 88% of these occur just once. The ten largest clones add up to 4.5% to 6.5% of the sample.

The source is a person aged 18 to 75 in good health. The sample comprised blood. The V and J genes are TRBV7-3 and TRBJ2-1, with the D gene uncertain. The DNA sequence reads TGTGCCAGCAGCTTAGGTCGGCCCAATGAGCAGTTCTTC. This sequence encodes CASSLGRPNEQFF.